The next 5 T cell receptor beta chains were all read from a single sample in a study of T cells in Graves' hyperthyroidism and ophthalmopathy. Researchers took RNA transcripts and amplified the TCR beta CDR3 regions from them. First-round RT-PCR targeting the TCR CDR3 was performed with the HTBI primer set. TCRdb re-called the multiplex PCR reads through MiXCR, storing one row per CDR3 protein. Among hundreds of thousands of distinct CDR3 sequences listed, over 12% were seen once. The sample consisted of blood. All receptors come from a man between 18 and 35 years old with Graves' ophthalmopathy.

This clonotype was found many times. The chain recombines TRBV2 with TRBJ2-7, with 16 bases lining up with TRBD2. The germline V gene encodes CDR1 SNHLY and CDR2 FYNNEI. The CDR3 contains 17 residues. The ends lost 2 bases at V and 6 bases at J; junction bases unmatched: 7. The CDR3: CASSESPGLAGGGEQYF. CDR3 bases: TGTGCCAGCAGTGAATCGCCGGGACTAGCGGGAGGGGGCGAGCAGTACTTC.

The CDR3 DNA follows: TGTGCCAGCAGCTTAGGGCGGTATTATGGCTACACCTTC. This encodes CASSLGRYYGYTF. The V gene is TRBV7-9, the J gene TRBJ1-2; the D is unclear. Germline loops: CDR1 SEHNR, CDR2 FQNEAQ (reference sequence). CDR3 length equals 13 residues. Deletions cut 1 base from V and 5 bases from J, with 8 bases between. The full variable domain, rest sourced from reference TRBV7-9 and TRBJ1-2, is DTGVSQNPRHKITKRGQNVTFRCDPISEHNRLYWYRQTLGQGPEFLTYFQNEAQLEKSRLLSDRFSAERPKGSFSTLEIQRTEQGDSAMYLCASSLGRYYGYTFGSGTRLTVV.

This clonotype was observed many times. The V and J genes are TRBV5-5 and TRBJ2-2; TRBD2 matches at 7 bases. From germline, CDR1 is SGHKS and CDR2 YYEKEE (reference sequence). Unmatched junction bases numbered 4, after V lost 4 bases and J lost 1 base. The CDR3 is made up of 15 amino acids. CDR3 coding DNA: TGTGCCAGCAGCCGGGACTACCTGAACACCGGGGAGCTGTTTTTT. This codes for CASSRDYLNTGELFF.

The rearrangement links TRBV20-1 to TRBJ1-5; D is perhaps TRBD1 (5 bases). Germline CDR1 reads DFQATT; CDR2 reads SNEGSKA (reference sequence). The CDR3 runs 15 residues. The V gene lost 2 bases and the J gene lost 6 bases, with 17 bases spanning the gap. The CDR3 DNA reads as TGCAGTGCTAGACGAGGGACCAGCCTTGGTCAGCCCCAGCATTTT. Amino acid sequence: CSARRGTSLGQPQHF.

This clonotype occurred a few times. V usage is TRBV19 and J usage is TRBJ1-1, with unresolved D. Trimming cost V 3 bases and J 0 bases, with 8 bases left between them. Germline CDR1 reads LNHDA; CDR2 reads SQIVND (reference sequence). This CDR3 has 14 amino acids. This CDR3 is CASSIAGLNTEAFF. The CDR3 nucleotides read TGTGCCAGTAGTATCGCAGGTCTGAACACTGAAGCTTTCTTT.